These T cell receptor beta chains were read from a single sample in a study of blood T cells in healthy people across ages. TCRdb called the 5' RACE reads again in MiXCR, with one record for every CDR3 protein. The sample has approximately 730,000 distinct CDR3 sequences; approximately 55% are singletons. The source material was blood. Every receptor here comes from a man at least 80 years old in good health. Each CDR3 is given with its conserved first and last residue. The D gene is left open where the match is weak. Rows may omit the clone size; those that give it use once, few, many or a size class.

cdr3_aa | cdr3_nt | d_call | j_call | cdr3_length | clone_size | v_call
CASSSGWGRENTEAFF | TGCGCCAGCAGCTCGGGGTGGGGCCGAGAAAACACTGAAGCTTTCTTT | NA | TRBJ1-1 | 16 | NA | TRBV5-1
CASSLRTSGQETQYF | TGTGCCAGCAGCTTGAGGACTAGCGGACAAGAGACCCAGTACTTC | TRBD2 | TRBJ2-5 | 15 | NA | TRBV5-4
CASSLDGTGVEQYF | TGTGCCAGCAGCTTAGATGGGACAGGGGTCGAGCAGTACTTC | TRBD1 | TRBJ2-7 | 14 | NA | TRBV7-2
CASSLAGITKNIQYF | TGCGCCAGCAGCTTGGCGGGGATAACCAAAAACATTCAGTACTTC | NA | TRBJ2-4 | 15 | NA | TRBV5-1
CSARAALGPGTQYF | TGCAGTGCTAGAGCCGCTCTCGGTCCCGGGACACAGTACTTC | NA | TRBJ2-5 | 14 | NA | TRBV20-1
CASSPLGGNYYGYTF | TGTGCCAGCAGCCCACTGGGGGGCAATTACTATGGCTACACCTTC | NA | TRBJ1-2 | 15 | NA | TRBV27
CASSRTSGGETQYF | TGTGCCAGCAGCAGGACTAGCGGAGGGGAGACCCAGTACTTC | TRBD2 | TRBJ2-5 | 14 | NA | TRBV7-2
CSAVGGGYGYTF | TGCAGCGCTGTAGGGGGCGGCTATGGCTACACCTTC | TRBD1 | TRBJ1-2 | 12 | few | TRBV29-1
CASSLLRSPTDTQYF | TGTGCCAGCAGCCTGCTCAGGTCTCCCACAGATACGCAGTATTTT | NA | TRBJ2-3 | 15 | few | TRBV11-1
CASSYGWREVSKNIQYF | TGTGCCAGCAGTTACGGCTGGCGGGAGGTATCCAAAAACATTCAGTACTTC | TRBD2 | TRBJ2-4 | 17 | once | TRBV6-2/TRBV6-3
CASSVTSGTLDTQYF | TGTGCCAGCAGCGTAACTAGCGGGACCCTCGATACGCAGTATTTT | TRBD2 | TRBJ2-3 | 15 | few | TRBV9
CSAAFTGNTEAFF | TGCAGTGCCGCATTTACAGGGAACACTGAAGCTTTCTTT | NA | TRBJ1-1 | 13 | NA | TRBV20-1
CSARDSRGMRNTEAFF | TGCAGTGCTAGAGATTCCAGGGGGATGCGAAACACTGAAGCTTTCTTT | TRBD1 | TRBJ1-1 | 16 | NA | TRBV20-1
CSAISGWLQETQYF | TGCAGTGCTATTAGCGGGTGGCTACAAGAGACCCAGTACTTC | TRBD2 | TRBJ2-5 | 14 | few | TRBV20-1
CASSLAGGSTTQFF | TGTGCCAGCAGCTTAGCGGGCGGGAGCACAACACAGTTCTTC | TRBD2 | TRBJ2-1 | 14 | few | TRBV7-9
CASSFGLVNNEQFF | TGTGCCAGCAGTTTCGGACTTGTTAACAATGAGCAGTTCTTC | NA | TRBJ2-1 | 14 | once | TRBV27
CASSWLAGGDEQFF | TGCGCCAGCAGCTGGCTAGCGGGAGGGGATGAGCAGTTCTTC | TRBD2 | TRBJ2-1 | 14 | NA | TRBV5-8
CATSREQGWGYTF | TGTGCCACCAGCAGAGAACAGGGCTGGGGCTACACCTTC | NA | TRBJ1-2 | 13 | NA | TRBV15
CASSLFQALNEQYF | TGTGCCAGCAGCCTATTTCAAGCGCTCAATGAGCAGTACTTC | NA | TRBJ2-5 | 14 | NA | TRBV11-2
CASGLEGNTEAFF | TGTGCTAGTGGTCTAGAGGGGAACACTGAAGCTTTCTTT | NA | TRBJ1-1 | 13 | NA | TRBV12-5
CASSPVTGGVETQYF | TGTGCCAGCAGTCCCGTAACAGGGGGCGTGGAGACCCAGTACTTC | TRBD1 | TRBJ2-5 | 15 | NA | TRBV12-3/TRBV12-4
CASRRGGTTYNEQFF | TGTGCCAGCAGGAGAGGCGGGACCACCTACAATGAGCAGTTCTTC | NA | TRBJ2-1 | 15 | NA | TRBV2
CASARQGSSYEQYF | TGTGCCAGCGCGAGACAGGGCAGCTCCTACGAGCAGTACTTC | TRBD1 | TRBJ2-7 | 14 | NA | TRBV9
CASRSDSPQSLYTF | TGTGCCAGCCGCAGTGATTCCCCTCAAAGTCTCTACACCTTC | NA | TRBJ1-2 | 14 | few | TRBV25-1
CASSLSGGGDTYEQYF | TGTGCCAGCAGTTTATCAGGGGGGGGAGACACCTACGAGCAGTACTTC | NA | TRBJ2-7 | 16 | NA | TRBV27
CASSRTSGRNEQYF | TGTGCCAGCAGTCGGACTAGCGGGAGGAACGAGCAGTACTTC | TRBD2 | TRBJ2-7 | 14 | NA | TRBV28
CASSFGVTYEQYF | TGCGCCAGCAGTTTCGGGGTAACCTACGAGCAGTACTTC | NA | TRBJ2-7 | 13 | few | TRBV5-1
CASSQGRNYEQYF | TGTGCCAGCAGTCAGGGACGGAACTACGAGCAGTACTTC | NA | TRBJ2-7 | 13 | NA | TRBV27
CASRGQGYEKLFF | TGTGCCAGCAGAGGACAGGGTTACGAAAAACTGTTTTTT | TRBD1 | TRBJ1-4 | 13 | few | TRBV12-3/TRBV12-4
CSAFDRAYQETQYF | TGCAGTGCCTTCGACCGGGCGTACCAAGAGACCCAGTACTTC | NA | TRBJ2-5 | 14 | NA | TRBV20-1
CASSPRRAGKANEQYF | TGTGCCAGCAGCCCGCGGAGAGCGGGAAAAGCGAATGAGCAGTACTTC | TRBD2 | TRBJ2-7 | 16 | NA | TRBV7-8
CSAILLAGGHNEQFF | TGCAGTGCTATCCTGCTAGCGGGAGGTCACAATGAGCAGTTCTTC | TRBD2 | TRBJ2-1 | 15 | few | TRBV20-1
CASSYSGQGWWYF | TGTGCCAGCAGTTACTCAGGACAGGGGTGGTGGTACTTC | TRBD1 | TRBJ2-5 | 13 | NA | TRBV6-5
CASSLDLGGLRSYEQYF | TGCGCCAGCAGCTTGGACCTCGGGGGGCTTCGATCCTACGAGCAGTACTTC | NA | TRBJ2-7 | 17 | NA | TRBV5-1
CATSDTSGPYNEQYF | TGTGCCACCAGTGATACTAGCGGGCCGTACAATGAGCAGTACTTC | TRBD2 | TRBJ2-7 | 15 | NA | TRBV24-1
CASSLRRVGNTEAFF | TGTGCCAGCAGCCTAAGAAGGGTGGGGAACACTGAAGCTTTCTTT | NA | TRBJ1-1 | 15 | NA | TRBV9
CASSGDYEQYF | TGCGCCAGCAGTGGGGACTACGAGCAGTACTTC | NA | TRBJ2-7 | 11 | few | TRBV10-2
CASSLSGQVAIEKLFF | TGTGCCAGCAGCCTCTCCGGACAGGTCGCAATTGAAAAACTGTTTTTT | TRBD1 | TRBJ1-4 | 16 | NA | TRBV7-9
CASSYTETQYF | TGTGCCAGCAGCTATACTGAGACCCAGTACTTC | NA | TRBJ2-5 | 11 | NA | TRBV7-6
CASTGIGANVLTF | TGTGCCAGCACGGGGATTGGGGCCAACGTCCTGACTTTC | NA | TRBJ2-6 | 13 | NA | TRBV2
CASSGSGRATNEQFF | TGTGCCAGCAGCGGTAGCGGGAGGGCCACCAATGAGCAGTTCTTC | TRBD2 | TRBJ2-1 | 15 | NA | TRBV9